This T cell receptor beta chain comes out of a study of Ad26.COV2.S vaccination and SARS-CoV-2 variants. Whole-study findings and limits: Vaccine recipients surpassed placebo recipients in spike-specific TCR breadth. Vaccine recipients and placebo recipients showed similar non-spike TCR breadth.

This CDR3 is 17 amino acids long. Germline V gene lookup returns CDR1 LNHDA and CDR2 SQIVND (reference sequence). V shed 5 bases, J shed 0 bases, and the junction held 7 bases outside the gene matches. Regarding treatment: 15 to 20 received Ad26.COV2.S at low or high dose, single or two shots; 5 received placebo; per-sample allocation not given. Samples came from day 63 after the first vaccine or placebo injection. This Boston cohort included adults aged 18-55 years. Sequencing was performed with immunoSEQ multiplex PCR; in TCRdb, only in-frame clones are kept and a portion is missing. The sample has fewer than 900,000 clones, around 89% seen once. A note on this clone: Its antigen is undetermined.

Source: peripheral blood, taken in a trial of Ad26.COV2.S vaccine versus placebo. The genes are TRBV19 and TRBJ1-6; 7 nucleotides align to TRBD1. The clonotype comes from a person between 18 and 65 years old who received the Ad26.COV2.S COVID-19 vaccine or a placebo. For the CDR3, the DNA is TGTGCCAGTAGTCCGGGGGACAGTAGCTCCTATAATTCACCCCTCCACTTT. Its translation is CASSPGDSSSYNSPLHF.